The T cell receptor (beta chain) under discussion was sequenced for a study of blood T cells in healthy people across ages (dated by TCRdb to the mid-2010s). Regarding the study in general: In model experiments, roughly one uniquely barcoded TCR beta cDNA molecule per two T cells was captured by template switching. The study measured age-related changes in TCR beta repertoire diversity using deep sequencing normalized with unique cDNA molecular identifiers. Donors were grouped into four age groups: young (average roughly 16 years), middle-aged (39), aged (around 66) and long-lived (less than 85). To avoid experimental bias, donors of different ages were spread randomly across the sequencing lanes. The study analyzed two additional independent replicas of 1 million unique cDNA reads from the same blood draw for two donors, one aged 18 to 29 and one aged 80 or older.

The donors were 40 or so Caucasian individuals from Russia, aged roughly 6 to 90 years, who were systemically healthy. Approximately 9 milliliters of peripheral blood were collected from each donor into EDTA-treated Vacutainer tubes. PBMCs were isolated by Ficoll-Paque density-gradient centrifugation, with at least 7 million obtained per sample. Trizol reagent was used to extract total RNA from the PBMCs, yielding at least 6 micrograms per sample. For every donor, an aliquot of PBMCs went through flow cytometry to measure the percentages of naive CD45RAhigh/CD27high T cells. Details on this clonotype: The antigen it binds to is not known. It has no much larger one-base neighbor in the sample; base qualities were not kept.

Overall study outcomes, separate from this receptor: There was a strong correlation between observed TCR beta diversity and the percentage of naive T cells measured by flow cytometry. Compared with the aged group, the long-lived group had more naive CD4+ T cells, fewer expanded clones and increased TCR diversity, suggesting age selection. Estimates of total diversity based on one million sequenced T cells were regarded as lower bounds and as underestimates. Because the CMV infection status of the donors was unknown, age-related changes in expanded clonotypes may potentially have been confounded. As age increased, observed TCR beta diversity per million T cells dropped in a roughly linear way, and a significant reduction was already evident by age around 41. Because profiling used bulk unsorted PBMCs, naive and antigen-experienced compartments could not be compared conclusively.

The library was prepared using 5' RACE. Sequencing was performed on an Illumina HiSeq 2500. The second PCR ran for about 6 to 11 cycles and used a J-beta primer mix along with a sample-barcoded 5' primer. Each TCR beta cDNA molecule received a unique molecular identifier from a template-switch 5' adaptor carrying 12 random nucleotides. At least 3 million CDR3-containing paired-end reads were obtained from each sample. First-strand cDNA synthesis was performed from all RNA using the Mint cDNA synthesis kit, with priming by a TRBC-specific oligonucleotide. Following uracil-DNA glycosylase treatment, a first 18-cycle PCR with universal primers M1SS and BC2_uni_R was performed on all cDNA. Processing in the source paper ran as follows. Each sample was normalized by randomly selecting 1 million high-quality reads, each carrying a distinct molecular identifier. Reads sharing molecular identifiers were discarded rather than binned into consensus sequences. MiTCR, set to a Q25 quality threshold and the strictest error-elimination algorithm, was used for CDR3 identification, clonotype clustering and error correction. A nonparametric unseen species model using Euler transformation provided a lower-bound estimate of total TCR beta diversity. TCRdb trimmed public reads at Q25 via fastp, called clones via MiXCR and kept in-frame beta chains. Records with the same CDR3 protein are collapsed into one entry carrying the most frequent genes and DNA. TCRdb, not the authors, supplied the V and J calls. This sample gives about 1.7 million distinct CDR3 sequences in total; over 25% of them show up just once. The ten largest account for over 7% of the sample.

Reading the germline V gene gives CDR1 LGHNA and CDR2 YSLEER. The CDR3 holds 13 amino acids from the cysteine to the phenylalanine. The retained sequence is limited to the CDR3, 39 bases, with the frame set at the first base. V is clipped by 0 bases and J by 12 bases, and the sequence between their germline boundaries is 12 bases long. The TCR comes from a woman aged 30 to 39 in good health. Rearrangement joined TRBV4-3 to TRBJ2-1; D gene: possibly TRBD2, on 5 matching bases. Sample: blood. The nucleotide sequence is TGCGCCAGCAGCCAAGATAACGAGGGCCTGCAGTTCTTC. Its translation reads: CASSQDNEGLQFF.